This TCR beta chain was obtained from a study of OX40 agonist ivuxolimab in advanced cancers. Overall study context: Hepatocellular carcinoma, melanoma, renal cell or head and neck cancer affected the dose-escalation patients. Prior checkpoint blockade (anti-PD-1, anti-PD-L1 or anti-CTLA-4) was permitted; around 37% had it.

The V and J ends lost 3 bases and 3 bases respectively, with 12 bases between them. Germline CDR1 and CDR2: SGHAT and FQNNGV. The CDR3 is made up of 14 amino acids. Sequencing was performed with immunoSEQ multiplex PCR; in TCRdb, only in-frame clones are kept and a portion is missing. The sample has 55,000 to 65,000 clones; around 85% are singletons. Turning to this clone: Its cognate antigen is unknown.

Study results and caveats: At 0.1 to 3.0 mg/kg, CD4+ and CD8+ blood T cells expanded clonally by week 6.

The chain carries TRBV11-2 and TRBJ2-7; D is unclear. Here the sequenced sample was CD4+ or CD8+ T cells sorted from blood, taken in a trial of the OX40 agonist ivuxolimab. The receptor's source is an adult with an advanced solid tumor such as melanoma, head and neck, liver or kidney cancer. CDR3 DNA: TGTGCCAGCAGCTTTCAGATTCAGCTCTACGAGCAGTACTTC. It yields the protein CASSFQIQLYEQYF.